The next 7 T cell receptor beta chains were all read from a single sample in a study of blood T cell repertoires in COVID-19. Generated by immunoSEQ multiplex PCR, the TCRdb table keeps only in-frame clones and is missing some. The sample comprises roughly 500,000 clones, around nine tenths of which are singletons, and roughly 8% rests with the top ten. The sample taken for sequencing was PBMCs or T cells enriched from blood (not recorded which). These receptors were obtained from a woman in her sixties who had recovered from COVID-19.

The V call is TRBV5-1, the J call TRBJ2-1; TRBD2 matches 7 bases. The CDR3 length is 13 residues. Germline V gene lookup returns CDR1 SGHRS and CDR2 YFSETQ. V was pared by 8 bases and J by 4 bases, with 6 bases of the junction left unmatched. The CDR3 nucleotides read TGCGCCAGTACGGGGGGACTGTACAATGAGCAGTTCTTC. Its translation: CASTGGLYNEQFF. The full variable domain, completed using reference TRBV5-1 and TRBJ2-1, is KAGVTQTPRYLIKTRGQQVTLSCSPISGHRSVSWYQQTPGQGLQFLFEYFSETQRNKGNFPGRFSGRQFSNSRSEMNVSTLELGDSALYLCASTGGLYNEQFFGPGTRLTVL.

This chain links TRBV28 with TRBJ1-6; D is undetermined. The germline V and J ends were trimmed by 6 bases and 4 bases, with 13 bases remaining between them. CDR3 length: 15 amino acids. Per germline, CDR1 MDHEN and CDR2 SYDVKM. For the CDR3, the DNA is TGTGCCAGCAGCCCGGCAGGATCTTATAATTCACCCCTCCACTTT. Translated, it gives CASSPAGSYNSPLHF.

The rearrangement joins TRBV7-2 to TRBJ1-1, with 8 bases identical to TRBD1. V shed 3 bases, J shed 4 bases, and the junction held 4 bases outside the gene matches. The CDR3 contains 14 residues. Germline CDR1 is SGHTA and CDR2 is FQGNSA. The CDR3 bases are TGTGCCAGCAGCTTTTCAGGGGGCTTCACTGAAGCTTTCTTT. Protein product: CASSFSGGFTEAFF. Looking up the rest from reference TRBV7-2 and TRBJ1-1 gives the full variable domain: GAGVSQSPSNKVTEKGKDVELRCDPISGHTALYWYRQSLGQGLEFLIYFQGNSAPDKSGLPSDRFSAERTGGSVSTLTIQRTQQEDSAVYLCASSFSGGFTEAFFGQGTRLTVV.

This clone has only one observation. This chain joins TRBV13 and TRBJ2-5; 11 bases line up with TRBD1. The CDR3 is 16 residues long. CDR1 is PRHDT, CDR2 FYEKMQ, per germline (reference sequence). V trimming: 5 bases; J trimming: 4 bases; junction bases outside the gene matches: 9. CDR3 nucleotide sequence: TGTGCCAGCAGCCCACTGTCCGGGACAGGGGGAGAGACCCAGTACTTC. Encoded protein: CASSPLSGTGGETQYF.

The J gene is TRBJ2-5, the V gene TRBV7-9; 10 nucleotides match TRBD2. The CDR3 has 16 amino acids. The germline CDR1 and CDR2 sequences are SEHNR and FQNEAQ (reference sequence). J gave up 0 bases and V 2 bases, and 3 bases lay outside the gene matches. This CDR3 reads CASSLLAGAYQETQYF. The CDR3 nucleotides read TGTGCCAGCAGCTTACTAGCGGGGGCGTACCAAGAGACCCAGTACTTC.

V is TRBV24-1 and J is TRBJ2-2, with D possibly TRBD1 on 6 matching bases. Per germline, CDR1 KGHDR and CDR2 SFDVKD. The CDR3 is 14 residues long. V lost 7 bases to trimming and J lost 0 bases, with 8 bases between them. CDR3 in amino acids: CATRGQANTGELFF. The CDR3 DNA reads TGTGCCACCAGGGGACAAGCGAACACCGGGGAGCTGTTTTTT.

The count of this clone is one. The chain couples TRBV12-3 or TRBV12-4 to TRBJ1-6; D may be TRBD1 (6 bases). V lost 6 bases, J lost 14 bases, and 17 bases lay in between. The CDR3 has 13 residues. This CDR3 is CASSLGTSVTLHF. CDR3 coding DNA: TGTGCCAGCAGCCTCGGGACATCTGTCACCCTCCACTTT.